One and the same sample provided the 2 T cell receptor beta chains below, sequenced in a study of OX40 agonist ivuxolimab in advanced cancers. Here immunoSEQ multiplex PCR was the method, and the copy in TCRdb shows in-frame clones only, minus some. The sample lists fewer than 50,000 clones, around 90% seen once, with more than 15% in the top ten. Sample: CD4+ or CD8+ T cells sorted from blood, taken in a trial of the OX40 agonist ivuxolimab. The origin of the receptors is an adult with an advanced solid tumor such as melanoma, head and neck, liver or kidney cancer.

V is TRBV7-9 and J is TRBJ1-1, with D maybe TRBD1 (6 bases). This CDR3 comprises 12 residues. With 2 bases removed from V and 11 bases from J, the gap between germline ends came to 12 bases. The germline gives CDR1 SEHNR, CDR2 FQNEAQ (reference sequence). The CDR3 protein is CASSLPGALAFF. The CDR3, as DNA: TGTGCCAGCAGCTTACCGGGGGCGCTGGCTTTCTTT. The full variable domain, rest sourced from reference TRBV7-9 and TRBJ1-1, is DTGVSQNPRHKITKRGQNVTFRCDPISEHNRLYWYRQTLGQGPEFLTYFQNEAQLEKSRLLSDRFSAERPKGSFSTLEIQRTEQGDSAMYLCASSLPGALAFFGQGTRLTVV.

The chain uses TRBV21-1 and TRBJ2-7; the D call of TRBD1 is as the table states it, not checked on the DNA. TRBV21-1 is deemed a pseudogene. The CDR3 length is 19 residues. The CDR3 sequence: CASSKSSGTGTIPAYEQYV. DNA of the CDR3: TGTGCCAGCAGCAAAAGCTCAGGGACAGGGACGATTCCGGCCTACGAGCAGTACGTC.